This T cell receptor (beta chain) comes out of a study of blood T cells in healthy people across ages. A second 7 to 11 cycle PCR used barcoded and J-beta primers. TCRdb re-analysed the 5' RACE reads in MiXCR, keeping a single row per CDR3 protein. The top ten clones hold roughly 13% of a sample with around 1.1 million distinct CDR3 sequences, 30% to 40% of them seen once. This clonotype has only a few counts. The antigen is not known. Study-wide results and caveats: Unsorted PBMCs prevented conclusive naive versus antigen-experienced comparison.

The TCR comes from a man aged 18 to 30 in good health. Input material: blood.

CDR3 coding DNA: TGCAGTGCTAGAGATTTACTAGCGGGGGCAGACTCACAGTTCTTC. Amino acids: CSARDLLAGADSQFF. J is TRBJ2-1 and V is TRBV20-1; 11 bases are a match to TRBD2. Germline CDR1 and CDR2: DFQATT and SNEGSKA (reference sequence). V was clipped by 0 bases and J by 13 bases; unmatched bases: 11. This CDR3 has 15 residues.